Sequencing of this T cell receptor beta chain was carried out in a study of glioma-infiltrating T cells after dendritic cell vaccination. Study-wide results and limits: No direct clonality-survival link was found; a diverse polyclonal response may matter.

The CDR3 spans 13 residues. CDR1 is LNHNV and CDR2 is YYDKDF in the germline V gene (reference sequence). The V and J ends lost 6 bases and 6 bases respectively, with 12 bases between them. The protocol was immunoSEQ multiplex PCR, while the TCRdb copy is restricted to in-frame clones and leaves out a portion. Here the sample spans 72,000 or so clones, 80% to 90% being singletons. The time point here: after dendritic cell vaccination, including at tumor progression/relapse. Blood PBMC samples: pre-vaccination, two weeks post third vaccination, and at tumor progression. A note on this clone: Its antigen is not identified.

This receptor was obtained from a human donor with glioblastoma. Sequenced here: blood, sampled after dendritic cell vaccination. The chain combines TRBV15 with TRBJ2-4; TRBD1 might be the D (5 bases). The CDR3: CATSTGAANIQYF. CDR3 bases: TGTGCCACCAGTACTGGGGCGGCAAACATTCAGTACTTC. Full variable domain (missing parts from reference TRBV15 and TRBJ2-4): DAMVIQNPRYQVTQFGKPVTLSCSQTLNHNVMYWYQQKSSQAPKLLFHYYDKDFNNEADTPDNFQSRRPNTSFCFLDIRSPGLGDTAMYLCATSTGAANIQYFGAGTRLSVL.